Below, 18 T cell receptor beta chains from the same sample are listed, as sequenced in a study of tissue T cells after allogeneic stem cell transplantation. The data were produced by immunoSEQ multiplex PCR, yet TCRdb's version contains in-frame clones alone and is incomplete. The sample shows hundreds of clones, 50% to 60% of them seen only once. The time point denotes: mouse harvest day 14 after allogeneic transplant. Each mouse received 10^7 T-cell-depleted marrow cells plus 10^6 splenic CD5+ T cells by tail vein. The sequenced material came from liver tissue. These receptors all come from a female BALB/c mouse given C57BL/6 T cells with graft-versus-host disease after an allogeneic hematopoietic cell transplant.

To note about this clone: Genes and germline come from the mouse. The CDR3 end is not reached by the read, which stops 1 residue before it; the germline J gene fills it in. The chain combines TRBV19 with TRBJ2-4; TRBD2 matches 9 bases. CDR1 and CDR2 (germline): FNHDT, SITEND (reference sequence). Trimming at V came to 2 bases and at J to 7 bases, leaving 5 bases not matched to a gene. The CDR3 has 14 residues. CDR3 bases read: TGTGCCAGCAGTATCAGCTGGGGGGGTGACACCTTGTAC. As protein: CASSISWGGDTLY. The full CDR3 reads CASSISWGGDTLYF.

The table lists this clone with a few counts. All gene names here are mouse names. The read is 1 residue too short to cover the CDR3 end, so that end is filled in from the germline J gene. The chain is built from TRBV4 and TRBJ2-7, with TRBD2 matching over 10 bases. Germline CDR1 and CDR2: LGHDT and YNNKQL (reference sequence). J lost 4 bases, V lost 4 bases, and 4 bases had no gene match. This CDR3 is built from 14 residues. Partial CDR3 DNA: TGTGCCAGCAGCTTCGGGACTGGGGTGTATGAACAGTAC. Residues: CASSFGTGVYEQY. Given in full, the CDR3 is CASSFGTGVYEQYF.

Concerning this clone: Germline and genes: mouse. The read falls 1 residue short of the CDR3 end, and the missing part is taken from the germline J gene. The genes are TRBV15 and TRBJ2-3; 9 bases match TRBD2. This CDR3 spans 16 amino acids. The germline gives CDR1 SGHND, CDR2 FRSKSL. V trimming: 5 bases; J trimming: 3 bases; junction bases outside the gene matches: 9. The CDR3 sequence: CASSPTGGRRAETLYF. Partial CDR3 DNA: TGTGCCAGCAGTCCCACTGGGGGGCGCCGGGCAGAAACGCTGTAT.

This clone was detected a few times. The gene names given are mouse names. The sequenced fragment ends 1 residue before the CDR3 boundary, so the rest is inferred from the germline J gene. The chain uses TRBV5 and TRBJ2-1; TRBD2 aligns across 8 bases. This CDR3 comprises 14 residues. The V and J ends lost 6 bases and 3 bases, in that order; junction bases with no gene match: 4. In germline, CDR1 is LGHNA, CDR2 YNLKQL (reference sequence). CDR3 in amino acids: CASSRLGIYAEQFF. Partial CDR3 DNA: TGTGCCAGCAGTAGACTGGGGATCTATGCTGAGCAGTTC.

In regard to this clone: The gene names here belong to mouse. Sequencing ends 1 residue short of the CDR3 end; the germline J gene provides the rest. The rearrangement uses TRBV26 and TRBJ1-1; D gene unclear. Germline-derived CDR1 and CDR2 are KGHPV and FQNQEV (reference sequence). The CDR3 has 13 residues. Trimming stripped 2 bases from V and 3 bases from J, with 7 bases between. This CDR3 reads CASSLISYTEVFF. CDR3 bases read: TGTGCCAGCAGTCTGATCAGTTACACAGAAGTCTTC.

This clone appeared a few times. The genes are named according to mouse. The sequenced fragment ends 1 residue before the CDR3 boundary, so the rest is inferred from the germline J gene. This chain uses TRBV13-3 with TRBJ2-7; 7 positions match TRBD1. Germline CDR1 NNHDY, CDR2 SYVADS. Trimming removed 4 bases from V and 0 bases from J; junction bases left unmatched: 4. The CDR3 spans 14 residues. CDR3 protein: CASSRAGGSYEQYF. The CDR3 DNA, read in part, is TGTGCCAGCAGTAGGGCAGGGGGCTCCTATGAACAGTAC.

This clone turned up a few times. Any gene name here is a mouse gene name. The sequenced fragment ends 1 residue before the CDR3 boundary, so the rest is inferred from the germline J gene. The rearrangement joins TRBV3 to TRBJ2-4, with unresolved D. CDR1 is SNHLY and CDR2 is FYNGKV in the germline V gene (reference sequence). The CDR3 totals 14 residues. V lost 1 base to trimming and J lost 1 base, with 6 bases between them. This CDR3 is CASSLGQGQNTLYF. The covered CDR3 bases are TGTGCCAGCAGCTTAGGGCAGGGTCAAAACACCTTGTAC.

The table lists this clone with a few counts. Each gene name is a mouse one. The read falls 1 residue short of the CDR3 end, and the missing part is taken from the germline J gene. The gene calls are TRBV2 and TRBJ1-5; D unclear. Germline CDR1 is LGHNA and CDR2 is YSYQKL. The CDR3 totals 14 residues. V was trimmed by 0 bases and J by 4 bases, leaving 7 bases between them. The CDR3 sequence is CASSQDGRNQAPLF. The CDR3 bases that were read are TGTGCCAGCAGCCAAGATGGGAGAAACCAGGCTCCGCTT.

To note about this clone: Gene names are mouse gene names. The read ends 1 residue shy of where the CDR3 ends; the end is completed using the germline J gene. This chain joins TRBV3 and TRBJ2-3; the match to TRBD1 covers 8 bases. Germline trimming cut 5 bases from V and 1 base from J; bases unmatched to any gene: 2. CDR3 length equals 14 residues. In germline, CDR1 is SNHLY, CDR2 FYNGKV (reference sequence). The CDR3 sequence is CASSPTGGAETLYF. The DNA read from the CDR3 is TGTGCCAGCAGCCCGACAGGGGGTGCAGAAACGCTGTAT.

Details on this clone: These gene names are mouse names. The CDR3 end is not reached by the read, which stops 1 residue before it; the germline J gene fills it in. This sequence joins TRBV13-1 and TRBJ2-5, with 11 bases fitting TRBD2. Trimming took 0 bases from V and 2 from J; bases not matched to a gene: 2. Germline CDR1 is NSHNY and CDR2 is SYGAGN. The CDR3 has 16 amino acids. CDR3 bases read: TGTGCCAGCAGTGATGAGGACTGGGGGGTCCAAGACACCCAGTAC. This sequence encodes CASSDEDWGVQDTQY. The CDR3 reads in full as CASSDEDWGVQDTQYF.

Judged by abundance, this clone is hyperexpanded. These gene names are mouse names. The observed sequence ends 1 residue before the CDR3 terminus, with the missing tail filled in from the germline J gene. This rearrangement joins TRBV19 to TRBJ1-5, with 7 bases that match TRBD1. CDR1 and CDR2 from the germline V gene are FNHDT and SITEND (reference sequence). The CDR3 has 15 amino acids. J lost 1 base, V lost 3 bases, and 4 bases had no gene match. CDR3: CASSTPGQNNQAPLF. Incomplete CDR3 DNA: TGTGCCAGCAGTACCCCGGGACAGAACAACCAGGCTCCGCTT. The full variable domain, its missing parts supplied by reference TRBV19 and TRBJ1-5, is GGIITQTPKFLIGQEGQKLTLKCQQNFNHDTMYWYRQDSGKGLRLIYYSITENDLQKGDLSEGYDASREKKSSFSLTVTSAQKNEMAVFLCASSTPGQNNQAPLFGEGTRLSVL.

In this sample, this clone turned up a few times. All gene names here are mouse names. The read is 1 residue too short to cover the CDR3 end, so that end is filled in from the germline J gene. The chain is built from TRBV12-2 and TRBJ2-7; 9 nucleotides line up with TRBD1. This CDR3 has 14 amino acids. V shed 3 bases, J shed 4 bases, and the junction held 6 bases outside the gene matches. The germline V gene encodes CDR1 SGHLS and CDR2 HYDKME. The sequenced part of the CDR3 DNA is TGTGCCAGCTCTTCCGGACAGGGGAAATATGAACAGTAC. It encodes CASSSGQGKYEQY. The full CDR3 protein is CASSSGQGKYEQYF.

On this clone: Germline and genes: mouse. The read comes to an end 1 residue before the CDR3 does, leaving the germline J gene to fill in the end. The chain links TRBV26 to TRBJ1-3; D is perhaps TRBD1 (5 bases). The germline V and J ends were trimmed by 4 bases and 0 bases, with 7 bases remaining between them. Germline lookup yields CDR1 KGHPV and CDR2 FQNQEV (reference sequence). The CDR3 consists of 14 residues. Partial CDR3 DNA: TGTGCCAGCAGTCAGGGGAATTCTGGAAATACGCTCTAT. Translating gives CASSQGNSGNTLY. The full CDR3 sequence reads CASSQGNSGNTLYF.

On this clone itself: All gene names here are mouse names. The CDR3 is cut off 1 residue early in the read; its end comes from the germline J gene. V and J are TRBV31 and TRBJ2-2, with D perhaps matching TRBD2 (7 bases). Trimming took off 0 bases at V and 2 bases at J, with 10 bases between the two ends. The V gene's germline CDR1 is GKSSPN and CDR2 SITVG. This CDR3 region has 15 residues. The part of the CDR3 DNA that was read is TGTGCCTGGAGTCTCCCTGGGGGCAACACCGGGCAGCTCTAC. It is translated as CAWSLPGGNTGQLY. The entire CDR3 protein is CAWSLPGGNTGQLYF.

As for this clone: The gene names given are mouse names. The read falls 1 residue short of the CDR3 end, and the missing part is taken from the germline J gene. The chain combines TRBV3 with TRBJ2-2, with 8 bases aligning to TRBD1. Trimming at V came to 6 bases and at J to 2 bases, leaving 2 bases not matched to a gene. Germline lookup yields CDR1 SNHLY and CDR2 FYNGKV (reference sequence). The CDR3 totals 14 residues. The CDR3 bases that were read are TGTGCCAGCAGTCGACAGGGGAACACCGGGCAGCTCTAC. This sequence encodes CASSRQGNTGQLY. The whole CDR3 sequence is CASSRQGNTGQLYF. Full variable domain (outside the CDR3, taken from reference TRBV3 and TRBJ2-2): GPKVLQIPSHQIIDMGQMVTLNCDPVSNHLYFYWYKQILGQQMEFLVNFYNGKVMEKSKLFKDQFSVERPDGSYFTLKIQPTALEDSAVYFCASSRQGNTGQLYFGEGSKLTVL.

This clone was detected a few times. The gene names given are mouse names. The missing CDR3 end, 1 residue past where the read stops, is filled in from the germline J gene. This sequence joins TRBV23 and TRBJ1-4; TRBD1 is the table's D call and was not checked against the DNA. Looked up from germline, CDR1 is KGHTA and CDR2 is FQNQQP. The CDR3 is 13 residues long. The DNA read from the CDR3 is TGCTCCAGCAGTGAAGGGGGCGGCGAAAGATTATTT. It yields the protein CSSSEGGGERLF. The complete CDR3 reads CSSSEGGGERLFF.

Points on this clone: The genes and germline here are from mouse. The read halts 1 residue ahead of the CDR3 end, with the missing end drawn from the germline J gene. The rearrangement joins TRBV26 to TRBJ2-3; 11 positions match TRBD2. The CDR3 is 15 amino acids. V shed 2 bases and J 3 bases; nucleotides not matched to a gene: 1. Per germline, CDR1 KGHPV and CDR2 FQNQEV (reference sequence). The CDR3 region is CASSLRLGGAETLYF. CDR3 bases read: TGTGCCAGCAGTCTGAGACTGGGGGGGGCAGAAACGCTGTAT.

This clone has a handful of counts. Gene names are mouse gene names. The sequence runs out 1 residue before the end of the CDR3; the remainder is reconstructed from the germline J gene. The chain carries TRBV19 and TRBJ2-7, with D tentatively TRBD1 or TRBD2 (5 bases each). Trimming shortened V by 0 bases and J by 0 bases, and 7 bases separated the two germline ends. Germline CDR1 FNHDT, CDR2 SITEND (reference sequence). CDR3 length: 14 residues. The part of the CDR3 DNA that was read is TGTGCCAGCAGTATAGCGGGGGACTCCTATGAACAGTAC. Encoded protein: CASSIAGDSYEQY. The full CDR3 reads CASSIAGDSYEQYF. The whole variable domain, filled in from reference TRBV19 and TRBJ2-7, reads GGIITQTPKFLIGQEGQKLTLKCQQNFNHDTMYWYRQDSGKGLRLIYYSITENDLQKGDLSEGYDASREKKSSFSLTVTSAQKNEMAVFLCASSIAGDSYEQYFGPGTRLTVL.